These T cell receptor beta chains were read from a single sample in a study of blood T cell repertoires in COVID-19. The table came from immunoSEQ multiplex PCR; TCRdb's copy has only in-frame clones and leaves some out. Among roughly 390,000 clones listed, 85% were seen once. The sequencing input was peripheral blood. The source is a woman between 18 and 29 years old with acute or convalescent COVID-19. CDR3s include the opening cysteine and the closing phenylalanine or tryptophan. D genes are given only for firm matches. Size is omitted from some rows. Given values are once, few, many or a class for expanded clones.

size	D	J	V	DNA	CDR3
-	-	TRBJ1-1	TRBV5-1	TGCGCCAGCAGCCAGGGAGGGACGATCACTGAAGCTTTCTTT	CASSQGGTITEAFF
-	TRBD1	TRBJ1-1	TRBV2	TGTGCCAGCAGTTGCGAGACAGGGTTCACTGAAGCTTTCTTT	CASSCETGFTEAFF
once	TRBD1	TRBJ2-1	TRBV5-4	TGTGCCAGCAGCACGGACAGGGGTTCCTACAATGAGCAGTTCTTC	CASSTDRGSYNEQFF
-	-	TRBJ2-7	TRBV5-1	TGCGCCAGCAGCTCGGTAGCGGCCTCCTACGAGCAGTACTTC	CASSSVAASYEQYF
few	TRBD2	TRBJ2-7	TRBV13	TGTGCCAGCAGCCTGGGACTAGCGGGATCCTACGAGCAGTACTTC	CASSLGLAGSYEQYF
-	TRBD1	TRBJ1-4	TRBV28	TGTGCCAGCAGTACAGGGGGATTAAATGAAAAACTGTTTTTT	CASSTGGLNEKLFF
-	-	TRBJ2-3	TRBV27	TGTGCCAGCAGTCAGAACACCGAAGCAGATACGCAGTATTTT	CASSQNTEADTQYF
-	TRBD1	TRBJ1-4	TRBV6-5	TGTGCCAGCCGCCAGGGGGTATTAGAGGAAAAACTGTTTTTT	CASRQGVLEEKLFF
-	-	TRBJ2-7	TRBV7-8	TGTGCCAGCAGCTCCCAATTGCCTGGGGGCCCATACGAGCAGTACTTC	CASSSQLPGGPYEQYF
once	-	TRBJ1-6	TRBV3-1/TRBV3-2	TGTGCCAGCAGCCAGACCCCAGCGGGACGGTCACCCCTCCACTTT	CASSQTPAGRSPLHF
-	TRBD1	TRBJ1-2	TRBV10-2	TGCGCCAGCAGTGACCTGGACAGGGATTACAACTATGGCTACACCTTC	CASSDLDRDYNYGYTF
once	-	TRBJ2-1	TRBV19	TGTGCCAGTACCTCTTCGGGAACCTACAATGAGCAGTTCTTC	CASTSSGTYNEQFF
once	-	TRBJ1-2	TRBV5-1	TGCGCCAGCAGGACAGGTATACACTATGGCTACACCTTC	CASRTGIHYGYTF
-	TRBD2	TRBJ2-1	TRBV19	TGTGCCAGTAGTCCCCTCTCGACTAGCGGCCACAATGAGCAGTTCTTC	CASSPLSTSGHNEQFF
-	-	TRBJ1-6	TRBV4-1	TGCGCCAGCAGCCAAGTGGAAACAGGGAGCTCCTATAATTCACCCCTCCACTTT	CASSQVETGSSYNSPLHF
-	TRBD2	TRBJ2-1	TRBV30	TGTGCCGGGGACATTGGCGGGGGGGCAAATGAGCAGTTCTTC	CAGDIGGGANEQFF
-	TRBD1	TRBJ1-4	TRBV6-5	TGTGCCAGCAGTTACAGGGACAGGGCTAATGAAAAACTGTTTTTT	CASSYRDRANEKLFF
-	TRBD1	TRBJ2-5	TRBV7-3	TGTGCCAGCAGCTCGGACAGGGGGAATGTGGGGGAGACCCAGTACTTC	CASSSDRGNVGETQYF
-	-	TRBJ1-1	TRBV19	TGTGCCAGTAGTATAAAAACAGGCGCTGAAGCTTTCTTT	CASSIKTGAEAFF
-	-	TRBJ1-3	TRBV23-1	TGCGCCAGCAAGGAGACCGTGGTTATTAGCTCTGGAAACACCATATATTTT	CASKETVVISSGNTIYF
-	TRBD1	TRBJ2-1	TRBV5-1	TGCGCCAGCAGCTTGGGTGGACAGGGACGGGGTAATGAGCAGTTCTTC	CASSLGGQGRGNEQFF
-	-	TRBJ1-6	TRBV5-6	TGTGCCAGCAGCTTGGTGGGCAACACCAATTCACCCCTCCACTTT	CASSLVGNTNSPLHF
-	TRBD1	TRBJ2-7	TRBV12-3/TRBV12-4	TGTGCCAGCAGCGGGACAGTCTACGAGCAGTACTTC	CASSGTVYEQYF
few	-	TRBJ1-6	TRBV7-2	TGTGCCAGCAGCTTTGACGGGTATAATTCACCCCTCCACTTT	CASSFDGYNSPLHF
-	-	TRBJ1-1	TRBV2	TGTGCCAGCAGTTTAAGTCGGGGTGTCACTGAAGCTTTCTTT	CASSLSRGVTEAFF
few	TRBD1	TRBJ2-7	TRBV30	TGTGCCCAAAAGCGGGGACAGGGACCCTACGAGCAGTACTTC	CAQKRGQGPYEQYF
-	-	TRBJ1-6	TRBV7-9	TGTGCCAGCAGCTTAGAAACAGGGAGGGGCAGAGGATCACCCCTCCACTTT	CASSLETGRGRGSPLHF
-	-	TRBJ2-5	TRBV27	TGTGCCAGCAGTTTAGGAGCGTCCCGGGGGGAGACCCAGTACTTC	CASSLGASRGETQYF
-	TRBD1	TRBJ2-7	TRBV18	TGTGCCAGCACCCTGACAGGGGACTACGAGCAGTACTTC	CASTLTGDYEQYF